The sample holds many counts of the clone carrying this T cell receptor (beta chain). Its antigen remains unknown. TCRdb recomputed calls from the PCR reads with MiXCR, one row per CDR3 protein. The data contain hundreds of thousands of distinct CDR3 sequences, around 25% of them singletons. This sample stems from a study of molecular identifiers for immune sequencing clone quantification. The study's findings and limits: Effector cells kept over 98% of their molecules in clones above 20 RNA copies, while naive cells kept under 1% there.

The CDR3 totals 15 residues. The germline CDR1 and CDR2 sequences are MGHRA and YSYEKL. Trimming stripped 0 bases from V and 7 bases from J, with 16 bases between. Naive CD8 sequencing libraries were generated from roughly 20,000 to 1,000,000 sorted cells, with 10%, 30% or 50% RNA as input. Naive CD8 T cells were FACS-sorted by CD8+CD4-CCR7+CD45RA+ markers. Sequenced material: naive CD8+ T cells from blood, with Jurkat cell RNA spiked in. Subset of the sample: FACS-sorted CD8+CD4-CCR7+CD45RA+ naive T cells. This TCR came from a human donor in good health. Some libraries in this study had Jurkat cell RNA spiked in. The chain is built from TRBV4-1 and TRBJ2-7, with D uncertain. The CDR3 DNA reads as TGCGCCAGCAGCCAAGATCCCGGTGCCTTAAGGGAGCAGTACTTC. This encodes CASSQDPGALREQYF.